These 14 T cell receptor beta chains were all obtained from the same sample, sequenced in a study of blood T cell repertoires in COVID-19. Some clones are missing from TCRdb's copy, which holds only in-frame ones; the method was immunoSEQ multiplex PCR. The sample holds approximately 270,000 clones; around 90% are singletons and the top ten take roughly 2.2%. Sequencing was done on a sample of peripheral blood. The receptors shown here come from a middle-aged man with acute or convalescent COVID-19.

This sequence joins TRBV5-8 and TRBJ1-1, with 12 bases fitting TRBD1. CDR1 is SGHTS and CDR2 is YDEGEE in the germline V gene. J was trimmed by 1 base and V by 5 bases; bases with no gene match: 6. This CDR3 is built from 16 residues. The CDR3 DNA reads TGTGCCAGCAGGGTGCCGGGACAGGGGGCGAACACTGAAGCTTTCTTT. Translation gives CASRVPGQGANTEAFF.

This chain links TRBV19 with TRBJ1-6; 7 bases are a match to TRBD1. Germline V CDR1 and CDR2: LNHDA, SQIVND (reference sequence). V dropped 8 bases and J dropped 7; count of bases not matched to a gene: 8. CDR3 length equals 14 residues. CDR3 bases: TGTGCCAGTCGACAGGGAGTTTACAATTCACCCCTCCACTTT. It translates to CASRQGVYNSPLHF.

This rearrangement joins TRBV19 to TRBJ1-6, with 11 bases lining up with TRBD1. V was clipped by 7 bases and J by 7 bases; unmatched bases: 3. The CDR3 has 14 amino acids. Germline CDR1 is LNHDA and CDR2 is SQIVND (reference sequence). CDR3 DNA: TGTGCCAGTATGGGGACAGGGGGGAATTCACCCCTCCACTTT. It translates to CASMGTGGNSPLHF. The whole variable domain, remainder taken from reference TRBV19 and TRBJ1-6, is DGGITQSPKYLFRKEGQNVTLSCEQNLNHDAMYWYRQDPGQGLRLIYYSQIVNDFQKGDIAEGYSVSREKKESFPLTVTSAQKNPTAFYLCASMGTGGNSPLHFGNGTRLTVT.

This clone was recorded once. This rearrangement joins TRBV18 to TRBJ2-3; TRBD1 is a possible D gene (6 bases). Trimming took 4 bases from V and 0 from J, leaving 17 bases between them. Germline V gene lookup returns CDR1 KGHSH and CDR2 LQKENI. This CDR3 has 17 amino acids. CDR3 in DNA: TGTGCCAGCTCACAAAAACGGGACACCGCTAGCACAGATACGCAGTATTTT. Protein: CASSQKRDTASTDTQYF. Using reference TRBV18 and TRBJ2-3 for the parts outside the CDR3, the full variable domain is NAGVMQNPRHLVRRRGQEARLRCSPMKGHSHVYWYRQLPEEGLKFMVYLQKENIIDESGMPKERFSAEFPKEGPSILRIQQVVRGDSAAYFCASSQKRDTASTDTQYFGPGTRLTVL.

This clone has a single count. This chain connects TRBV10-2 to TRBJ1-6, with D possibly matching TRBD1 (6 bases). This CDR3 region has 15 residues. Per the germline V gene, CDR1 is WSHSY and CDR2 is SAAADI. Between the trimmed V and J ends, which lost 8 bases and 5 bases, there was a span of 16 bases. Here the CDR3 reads CASLSPGANNSPLHF. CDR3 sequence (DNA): TGCGCCAGCTTATCCCCAGGGGCGAATAATTCACCCCTCCACTTT.

The DNA for the CDR3 is TGTGCCAGTAGGGGGGTAGCGGCCTACAATGAGCAGTTCTTC. It is translated as CASRGVAAYNEQFF. The V call is TRBV19, the J call TRBJ2-1; possible D gene TRBD2, 6 bases. CDR1 is LNHDA and CDR2 is SQIVND in the germline V gene (reference sequence). The CDR3 runs to 14 residues. Between the trimmed V and J ends, which lost 6 bases and 2 bases, there was a span of 11 bases.

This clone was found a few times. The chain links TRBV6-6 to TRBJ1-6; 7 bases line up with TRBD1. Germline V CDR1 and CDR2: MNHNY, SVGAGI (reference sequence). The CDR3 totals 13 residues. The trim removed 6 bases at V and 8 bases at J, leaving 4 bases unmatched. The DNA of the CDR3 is TGTGCCAGCAGGACAGGGACCGATTCACCCCTCCACTTT. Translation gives CASRTGTDSPLHF.

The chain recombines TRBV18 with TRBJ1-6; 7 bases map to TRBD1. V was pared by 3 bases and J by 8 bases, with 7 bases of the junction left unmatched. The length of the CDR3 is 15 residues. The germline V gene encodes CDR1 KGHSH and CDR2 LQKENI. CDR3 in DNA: TGTGCCAGCTCACCGACAGGGTCGGGAGATTCACCCCTCCACTTT. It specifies CASSPTGSGDSPLHF.

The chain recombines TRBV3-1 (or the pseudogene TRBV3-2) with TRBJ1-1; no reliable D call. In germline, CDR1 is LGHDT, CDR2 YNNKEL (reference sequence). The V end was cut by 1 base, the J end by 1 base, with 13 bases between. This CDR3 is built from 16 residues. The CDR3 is CASSQVESVRNTEAFF. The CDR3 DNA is TGTGCCAGCAGCCAAGTTGAGTCGGTGAGGAACACTGAAGCTTTCTTT.

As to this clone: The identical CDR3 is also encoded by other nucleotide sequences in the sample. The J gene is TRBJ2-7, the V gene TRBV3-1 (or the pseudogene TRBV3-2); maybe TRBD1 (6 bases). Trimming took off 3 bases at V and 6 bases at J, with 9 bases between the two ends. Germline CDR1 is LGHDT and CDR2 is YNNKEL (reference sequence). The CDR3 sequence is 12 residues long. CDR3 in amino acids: CASSQSDSEQYF. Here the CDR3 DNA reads TGTGCCAGCAGCCAGTCGGACAGCGAGCAGTACTTC.

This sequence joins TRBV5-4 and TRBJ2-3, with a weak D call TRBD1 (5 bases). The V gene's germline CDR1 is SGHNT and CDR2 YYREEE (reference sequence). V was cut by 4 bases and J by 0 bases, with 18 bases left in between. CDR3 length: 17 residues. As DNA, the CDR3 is TGTGCCAGCAGCCGTCCCCCCCAGGGTCGGAGCACAGATACGCAGTATTTT. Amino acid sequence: CASSRPPQGRSTDTQYF.

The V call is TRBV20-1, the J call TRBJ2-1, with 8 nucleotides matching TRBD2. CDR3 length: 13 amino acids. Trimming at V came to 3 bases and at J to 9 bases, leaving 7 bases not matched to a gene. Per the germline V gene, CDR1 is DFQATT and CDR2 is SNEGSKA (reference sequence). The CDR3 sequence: CSASGGGLGEQFF. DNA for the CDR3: TGCAGTGCTAGTGGCGGGGGGCTGGGTGAGCAGTTCTTC.

The CDR3 is CAISESRQTSPGNTIYF. The CDR3 DNA is TGTGCCATCAGTGAGTCGAGACAGACAAGCCCTGGAAACACCATATATTTT. The chain combines TRBV10-3 with TRBJ1-3; D perhaps matches TRBD1 (5 bases). The CDR3 covers 17 residues. The V end was cut by 0 bases, the J end by 2 bases, with 14 bases between. The germline gives CDR1 ENHRY, CDR2 SYGVKD.

As DNA, the CDR3 is TGCAGTGCTAGAGGGGGGGACATTCAGTACTTC. Residues: CSARGGDIQYF. The chain carries TRBV20-1 and TRBJ2-4, with a tentative D call TRBD2 (6 bases). This CDR3 comprises 11 residues. Germline values: CDR1 DFQATT, CDR2 SNEGSKA (reference sequence). V was pared by 1 base and J by 8 bases, with 6 bases between.